These 14 T cell receptor beta chains share one sample of origin, sequenced in a study of patients and donors after allogeneic stem cell transplantation. TCRdb re-analysed the RT-PCR reads in MiXCR, keeping a single row per CDR3 protein. The table includes about 150,000 distinct CDR3 sequences, 24% detected once. The specimen sequenced was blood, either unsorted or a sorted T cell fraction (not recorded which). The receptor source for this set is a human donor who was either an allogeneic HSCT recipient or a stem cell or donor lymphocyte infusion donor (not recorded which). It is not recorded whose cells these are; they may come from a transplant donor.

This chain uses TRBV20-1 with TRBJ1-6; D remains ambiguous. Trimming removed 3 bases at V and 8 bases at J, with 11 bases between. Per germline, CDR1 DFQATT and CDR2 SNEGSKA (reference sequence). This CDR3 spans 13 amino acids. The CDR3 region has the DNA TGCAGTGCTAGTCGTCTCGGGGATTCACCCCTCCACTTT. Translation gives CSASRLGDSPLHF.

J is TRBJ2-6 and V is TRBV18; D uncertain. The CDR3 consists of 16 residues. Trimming cost V 4 bases and J 0 bases, with 10 bases left between them. Germline CDR1 KGHSH, CDR2 LQKENI. The CDR3 loop reads CASSRREASGANVLTF. The CDR3 DNA sequence: TGTGCCAGCTCACGACGTGAGGCCTCTGGGGCCAACGTCCTGACTTTC.

This clonotype was seen a few times. This chain links TRBV12-3 or TRBV12-4 with TRBJ1-2; 7 bases fit TRBD1. CDR3 length: 15 residues. V gave up 5 bases and J gave up 5 bases; unmatched junction bases: 11. CDR3 in DNA: TGTGCCAGCAGTACCCTAGGACAGGCAACGTATGGCTACACCTTC. It yields the protein CASSTLGQATYGYTF.

This clonotype was observed many times. The chain employs TRBV12-3 or TRBV12-4 and TRBJ1-2; D is undetermined. The CDR3 has 12 residues. The V end was cut by 3 bases, the J end by 4 bases, with 6 bases between. The CDR3 coding sequence is TGTGCCAGCAGTTTGCACAGCTATGGCTACACCTTC. Its protein is CASSLHSYGYTF.

The V gene is TRBV12-3 or TRBV12-4, the J gene TRBJ2-5; 15 nucleotides align to TRBD2. J lost 2 bases, V lost 3 bases, and 22 bases had no gene match. The CDR3 is 23 residues long. The DNA of the CDR3 is TGTGCCAGCAGTTTGGGACTAGCGGGGGGATTACTCATTCCGGGAATGGTACAAGAGACCCAGTACTTC. This sequence encodes CASSLGLAGGLLIPGMVQETQYF.

The CDR3 DNA reads as TGTGCCAGCCGAAACCAGGGAACCTATAATTCACCCCTCCACTTT. This encodes CASRNQGTYNSPLHF. The V gene is TRBV2, the J gene TRBJ1-6; D is possibly TRBD1 (5 bases). Looked up from germline, CDR1 is SNHLY and CDR2 is FYNNEI. The V end was cut by 8 bases, the J end by 2 bases, with 13 bases between. The CDR3 consists of 15 residues. Looking up the rest from reference TRBV2 and TRBJ1-6 gives the full variable domain: EPEVTQTPSHQVTQMGQEVILRCVPISNHLYFYWYRQILGQKVEFLVSFYNNEISEKSEIFDDQFSVERPDGSNFTLKIRSTKLEDSAMYFCASRNQGTYNSPLHFGNGTRLTVT.

This clonotype was detected ten times or more. The rearrangement joins TRBV4-1 to TRBJ1-1; a possible D gene is TRBD1 (6 bases). The CDR3 has 16 residues. Germline V lookup: CDR1 MGHRA, CDR2 YSYEKL. V lost 0 bases, J lost 3 bases, and 14 bases lay in between. CDR3: CASSQEGTGRDTEAFF. For the CDR3, the DNA is TGCGCCAGCAGCCAAGAGGGAACAGGGCGGGACACTGAAGCTTTCTTT.

This clonotype was recorded a few times. The chain joins TRBV5-1 to TRBJ2-3, with TRBD2 identical over 14 bases. With V trimmed by 4 bases and J by 2 bases, 6 bases remained unmatched. Germline CDR1 reads SGHRS; CDR2 reads YFSETQ. There are 17 residues in the CDR3. This CDR3 reads CASSSPTSGRVTDTQYF. The CDR3 DNA reads TGCGCCAGCAGCAGCCCGACTAGCGGGAGGGTCACAGATACGCAGTATTTT.

This clonotype was observed many times. The J gene is TRBJ1-2, the V gene TRBV5-1; no clear D. V dropped 0 bases and J dropped 1 base, with 7 bases sitting between them. This CDR3 is built from 14 residues. The germline gives CDR1 SGHRS, CDR2 YFSETQ. For the CDR3, the DNA is TGCGCCAGCAGCTTGGACGGGTTTAACTATGGCTACACCTTC. Translation: CASSLDGFNYGYTF.

The rearrangement uses TRBV6-1 and TRBJ2-5, with D possibly matching TRBD1 (6 bases). CDR3 length: 14 amino acids. Looked up from germline, CDR1 is MNHNS and CDR2 is SASEGT. The V end lost 6 bases, the J end lost 4 bases, and 15 bases lay between the germline ends. CDR3 loop: CASSLNRARETQYF. The DNA for the CDR3 is TGTGCCAGCAGCCTAAACAGGGCCCGAGAGACCCAGTACTTC.

The chain couples TRBV12-3 or TRBV12-4 to TRBJ2-2, with 13 positions matching TRBD2. Losses at the gene ends were 8 bases for V and 8 bases for J; bases not matched to a gene: 5. The CDR3 runs 14 residues. CDR3 amino acids: CASRLAGGSGELFF. CDR3 DNA: TGTGCCAGCCGACTAGCGGGGGGTTCGGGGGAGCTGTTTTTT.

This chain connects TRBV20-1 to TRBJ2-4; 8 bases are a match to TRBD2. This CDR3 contains 17 residues. The J segment lost 0 bases and the V segment lost 5 bases, leaving 12 bases of the junction unmatched. Germline values: CDR1 DFQATT, CDR2 SNEGSKA (reference sequence). CDR3: CSASLGGARIAKNIQYF. The CDR3 nucleotides read TGCAGTGCTTCCCTCGGGGGGGCGCGGATAGCCAAAAACATTCAGTACTTC.

The gene calls are TRBV7-2 and TRBJ2-7, with 7 positions matching TRBD1. The germline CDR1 and CDR2 sequences are SGHTA and FQGNSA. Trimming at V came to 5 bases and at J to 0 bases, leaving 4 bases not matched to a gene. There are 14 residues in the CDR3. In nucleotides, the CDR3 is TGTGCCAGCAGCCTGACAGGGTACTCCTACGAGCAGTACTTC. Amino acids: CASSLTGYSYEQYF.

The chain employs TRBV29-1 and TRBJ2-2; 9 bases are shared with TRBD1. CDR1 SQVTM and CDR2 ANQGSEA come from the germline V gene. The trim removed 7 bases at V and 7 bases at J, leaving 4 bases unmatched. This CDR3 is built from 12 residues. CDR3 loop: CSARTGVGELFF. The CDR3 region has the DNA TGCAGCGCAAGGACAGGGGTCGGGGAGCTGTTTTTT.